What follows are 5 T cell receptor beta chains derived from one specimen sequenced in a study of blood T cells in healthy people across ages. Then a second PCR, running about 6 to 11 cycles, was carried out with a sample-barcoded 5' primer and a J-beta primer mix. TCRdb re-called the 5' RACE reads with MiXCR, one entry per CDR3 protein. The sample has some 900,000 distinct CDR3 sequences, 48% seen once. Sequenced sample: blood. Receptors originate from a man aged 25 to 40 in good health.

The V call is TRBV20-1, the J call TRBJ1-5; D is perhaps TRBD1 (5 bases). Per germline, CDR1 DFQATT and CDR2 SNEGSKA (reference sequence). The V end was cut by 0 bases, the J end by 1 base, with 13 bases between. The CDR3 is 16 residues long. CDR3 amino acids: CSARDIRGSSNQPQHF. The DNA of the CDR3 is TGCAGTGCTAGAGATATTCGGGGCTCAAGCAATCAGCCCCAGCATTTT.

The rearrangement links TRBV7-9 to TRBJ1-5; no clear D. This CDR3 spans 17 amino acids. Between the trimmed V and J ends, which lost 2 bases and 2 bases, there was a span of 16 bases. Germline-derived CDR1 and CDR2 are SEHNR and FQNEAQ (reference sequence). The CDR3 DNA sequence: TGTGCCAGCAGCTTATCGTCTTCCGGAGATGGCAATCAGCCCCAGCATTTT. This sequence encodes CASSLSSSGDGNQPQHF.

This clonotype was seen a few times. This chain uses TRBV6-4 with TRBJ2-1; TRBD2 agrees at 8 bases. V was pared by 0 bases and J by 12 bases, with 10 bases of the junction left unmatched. Germline V lookup: CDR1 MRHNA, CDR2 SNTAGT. The CDR3 length is 15 residues. CDR3 amino acids: CASSDSESGGFLQFF. DNA for the CDR3: TGTGCCAGCAGTGACTCGGAAAGCGGGGGCTTTTTGCAGTTCTTC.

The J gene is TRBJ1-1, the V gene TRBV20-1; TRBD1 aligns across 8 bases. Germline CDR1 DFQATT, CDR2 SNEGSKA (reference sequence). The V and J ends lost 0 bases and 7 bases, in that order; junction bases with no gene match: 10. The CDR3 spans 15 residues. The CDR3 DNA follows: TGCAGTGCTAGAGACCAAGGACAGGGCACCGATGAAGCTTTCTTT. Protein sequence: CSARDQGQGTDEAFF.

Comments on this clonotype: A much larger clone differs from this one at a single base, so this may be a read error. The chain is built from TRBV5-5 and TRBJ2-1; 14 nucleotides match TRBD2. V lost 4 bases, J lost 8 bases, and 5 bases stayed unmatched. The CDR3 runs 15 residues. Germline V gene sequence: CDR1 SGHKS, CDR2 YYEKEE (reference sequence). Here the CDR3 reads CASSQGLAGGYEQFF. The CDR3 DNA reads as TGTGCCAGCAGCCAAGGACTAGCGGGGGGCTATGAGCAGTTCTTC.